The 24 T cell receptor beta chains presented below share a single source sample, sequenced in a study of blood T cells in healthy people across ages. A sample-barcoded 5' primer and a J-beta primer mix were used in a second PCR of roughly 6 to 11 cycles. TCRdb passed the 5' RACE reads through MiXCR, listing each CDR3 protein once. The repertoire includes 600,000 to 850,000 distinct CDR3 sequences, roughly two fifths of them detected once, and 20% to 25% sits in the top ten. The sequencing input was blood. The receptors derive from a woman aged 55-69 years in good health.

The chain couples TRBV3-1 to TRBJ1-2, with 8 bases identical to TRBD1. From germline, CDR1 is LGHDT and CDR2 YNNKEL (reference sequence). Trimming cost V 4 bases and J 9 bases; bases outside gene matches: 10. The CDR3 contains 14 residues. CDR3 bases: TGTGCCAGCAGCCCCCAAAGGACAGGGCATAGCTACACCTTC. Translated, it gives CASSPQRTGHSYTF.

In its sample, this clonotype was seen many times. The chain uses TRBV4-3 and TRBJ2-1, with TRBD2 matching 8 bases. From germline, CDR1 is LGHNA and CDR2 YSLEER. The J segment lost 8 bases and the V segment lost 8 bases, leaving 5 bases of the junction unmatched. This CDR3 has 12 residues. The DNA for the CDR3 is TGCGCCAGCGCCAGCGGGAGCGATGAGCAGTTCTTC. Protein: CASASGSDEQFF.

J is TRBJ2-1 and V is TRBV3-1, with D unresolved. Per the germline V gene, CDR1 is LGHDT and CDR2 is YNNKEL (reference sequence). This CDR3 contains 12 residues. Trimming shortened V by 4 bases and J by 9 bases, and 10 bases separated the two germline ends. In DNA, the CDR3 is TGTGCCAGCAGCCGAGCCAACTTTGAGCAGTTCTTC. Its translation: CASSRANFEQFF.

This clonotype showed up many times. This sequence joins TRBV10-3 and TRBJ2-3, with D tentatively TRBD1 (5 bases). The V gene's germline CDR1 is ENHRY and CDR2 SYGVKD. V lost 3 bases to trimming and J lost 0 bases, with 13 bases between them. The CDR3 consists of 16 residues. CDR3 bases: TGTGCCATCAGTGAATCCCGTCCAGGGAGCACAGATACGCAGTATTTT. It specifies CAISESRPGSTDTQYF.

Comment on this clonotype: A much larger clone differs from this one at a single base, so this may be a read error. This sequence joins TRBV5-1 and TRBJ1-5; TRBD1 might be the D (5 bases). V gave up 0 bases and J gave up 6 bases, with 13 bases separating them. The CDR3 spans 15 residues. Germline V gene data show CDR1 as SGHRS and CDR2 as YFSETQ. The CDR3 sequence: CASSLGDGETQPQHF. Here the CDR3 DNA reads TGCGCCAGCAGCTTGGGGGACGGCGAGACTCAGCCCCAGCATTTT.

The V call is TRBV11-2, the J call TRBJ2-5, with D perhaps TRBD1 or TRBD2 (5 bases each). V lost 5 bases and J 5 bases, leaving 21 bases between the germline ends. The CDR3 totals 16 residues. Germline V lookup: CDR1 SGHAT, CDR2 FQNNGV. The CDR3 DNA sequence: TGTGCCAGCAGCCCGCCCGGGACCCCTACGTCGGAGACCCAGTACTTC. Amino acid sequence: CASSPPGTPTSETQYF. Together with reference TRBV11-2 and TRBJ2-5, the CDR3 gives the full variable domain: EAGVAQSPRYKIIEKRQSVAFWCNPISGHATLYWYQQILGQGPKLLIQFQNNGVVDDSQLPKDRFSAERLKGVDSTLKIQPAKLEDSAVYLCASSPPGTPTSETQYFGPGTRLLVL.

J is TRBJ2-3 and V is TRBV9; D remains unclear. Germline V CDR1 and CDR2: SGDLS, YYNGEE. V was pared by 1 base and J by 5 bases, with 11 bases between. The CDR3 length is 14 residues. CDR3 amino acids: CASSVNRNRDTQYF. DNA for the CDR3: TGTGCCAGCAGCGTAAATCGGAACAGAGATACGCAGTATTTT.

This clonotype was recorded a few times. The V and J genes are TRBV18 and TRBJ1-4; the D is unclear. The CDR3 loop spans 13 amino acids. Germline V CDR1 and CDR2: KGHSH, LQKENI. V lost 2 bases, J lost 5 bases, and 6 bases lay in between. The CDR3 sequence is CASSPDLNEKLFF. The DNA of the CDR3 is TGTGCCAGCTCACCAGATTTGAATGAAAAACTGTTTTTT.

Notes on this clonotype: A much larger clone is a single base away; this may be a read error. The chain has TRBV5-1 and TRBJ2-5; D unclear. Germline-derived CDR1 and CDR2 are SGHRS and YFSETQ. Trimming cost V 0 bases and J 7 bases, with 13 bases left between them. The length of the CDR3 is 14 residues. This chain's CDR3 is CASSLDGTSMTQYF. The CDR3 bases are TGCGCCAGCAGCTTGGACGGAACGAGTATGACCCAGTACTTC.

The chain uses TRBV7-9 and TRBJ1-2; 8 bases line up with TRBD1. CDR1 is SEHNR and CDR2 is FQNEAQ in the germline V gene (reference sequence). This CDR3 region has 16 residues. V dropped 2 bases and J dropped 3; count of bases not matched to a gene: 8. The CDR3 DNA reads TGTGCCAGCAGCTTACCGGACAGGGTAAAGGACTATGGCTACACCTTC. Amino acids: CASSLPDRVKDYGYTF.

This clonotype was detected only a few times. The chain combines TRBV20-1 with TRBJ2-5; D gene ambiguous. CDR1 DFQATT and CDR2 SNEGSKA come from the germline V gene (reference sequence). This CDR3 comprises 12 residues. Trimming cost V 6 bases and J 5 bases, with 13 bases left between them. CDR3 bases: TGCAGTGCCCCCCCCGGGCACGAGACCCAGTACTTC. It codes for CSAPPGHETQYF.

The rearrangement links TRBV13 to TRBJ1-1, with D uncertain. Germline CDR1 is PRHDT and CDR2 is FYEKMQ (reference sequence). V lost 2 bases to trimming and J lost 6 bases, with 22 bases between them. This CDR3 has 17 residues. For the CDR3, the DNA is TGTGCCAGCAGCTTAAAAGGCAAAACGTTCAAAACTTCTGAAGCTTTCTTT. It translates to CASSLKGKTFKTSEAFF.

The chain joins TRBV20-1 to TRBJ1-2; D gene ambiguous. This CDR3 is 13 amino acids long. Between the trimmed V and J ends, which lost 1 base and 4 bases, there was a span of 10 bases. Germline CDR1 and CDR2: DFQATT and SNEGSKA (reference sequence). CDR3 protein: CSARAEIPYGYTF. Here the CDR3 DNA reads TGCAGTGCTAGAGCGGAAATCCCCTATGGCTACACCTTC.

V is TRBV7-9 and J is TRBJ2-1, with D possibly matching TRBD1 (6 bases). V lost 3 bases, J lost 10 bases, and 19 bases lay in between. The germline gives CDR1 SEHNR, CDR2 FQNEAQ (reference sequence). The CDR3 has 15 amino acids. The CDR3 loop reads CASSFATGLGGEQFF. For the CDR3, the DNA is TGTGCCAGCAGCTTTGCGACAGGACTTGGTGGGGAGCAGTTCTTC.

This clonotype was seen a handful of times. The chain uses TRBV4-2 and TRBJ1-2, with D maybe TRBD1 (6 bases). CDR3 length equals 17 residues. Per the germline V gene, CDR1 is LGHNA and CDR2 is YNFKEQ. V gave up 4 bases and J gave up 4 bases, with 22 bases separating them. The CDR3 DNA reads TGTGCCAGCAGCCCCCCCCTACGACAGGTAACGGGCTATGGCTACACCTTC. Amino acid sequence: CASSPPLRQVTGYGYTF.

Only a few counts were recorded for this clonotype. DNA of the CDR3: TGCGCCAGCAGCTTCGGTGGTCACGATACGCAGTATTTT. Its translation is CASSFGGHDTQYF. The chain employs TRBV4-3 and TRBJ2-3, with D hard to call. With 5 bases removed from V and 6 bases from J, the gap between germline ends came to 12 bases. Germline CDR1 reads LGHNA; CDR2 reads YSLEER. The CDR3 is made up of 13 amino acids.

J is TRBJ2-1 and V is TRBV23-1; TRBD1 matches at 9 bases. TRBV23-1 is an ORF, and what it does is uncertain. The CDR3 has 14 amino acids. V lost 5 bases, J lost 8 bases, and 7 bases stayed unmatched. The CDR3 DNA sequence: TGCGCCAGCAGTTCCGGGACAGGGTGTGATGAGCAGTTCTTC. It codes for CASSSGTGCDEQFF.

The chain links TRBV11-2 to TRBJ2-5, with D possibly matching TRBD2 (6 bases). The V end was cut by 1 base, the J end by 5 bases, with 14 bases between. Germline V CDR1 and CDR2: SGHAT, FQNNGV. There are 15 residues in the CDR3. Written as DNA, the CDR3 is TGTGCCAGCAGCTTAGTGGCTAGCGTTTTGGAGACCCAGTACTTC. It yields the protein CASSLVASVLETQYF.

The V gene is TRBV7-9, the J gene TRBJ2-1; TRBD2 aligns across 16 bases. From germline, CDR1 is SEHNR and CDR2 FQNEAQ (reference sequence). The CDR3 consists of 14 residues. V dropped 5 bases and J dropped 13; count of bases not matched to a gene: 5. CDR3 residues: CASSRGTSGRVQFF. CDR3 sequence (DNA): TGTGCCAGCAGCCGAGGGACTAGCGGGAGGGTCCAGTTCTTC. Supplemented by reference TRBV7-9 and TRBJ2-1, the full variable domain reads DTGVSQNPRHKITKRGQNVTFRCDPISEHNRLYWYRQTLGQGPEFLTYFQNEAQLEKSRLLSDRFSAERPKGSFSTLEIQRTEQGDSAMYLCASSRGTSGRVQFFGPGTRLTVL.

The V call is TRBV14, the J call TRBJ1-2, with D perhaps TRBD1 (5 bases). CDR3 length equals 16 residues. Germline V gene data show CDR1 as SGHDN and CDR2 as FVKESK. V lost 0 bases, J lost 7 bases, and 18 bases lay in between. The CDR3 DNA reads TGTGCCAGCAGCCAAGATCGGGGACGCCGGACTTCTGGCTACACCTTC. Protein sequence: CASSQDRGRRTSGYTF.

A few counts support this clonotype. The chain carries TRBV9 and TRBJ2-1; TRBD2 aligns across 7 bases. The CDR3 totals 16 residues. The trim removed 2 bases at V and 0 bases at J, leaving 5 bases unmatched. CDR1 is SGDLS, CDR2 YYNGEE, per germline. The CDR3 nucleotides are TGTGCCAGCAGCGTTTGGGGGGGGAGCTCCTACAATGAGCAGTTCTTC. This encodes CASSVWGGSSYNEQFF.

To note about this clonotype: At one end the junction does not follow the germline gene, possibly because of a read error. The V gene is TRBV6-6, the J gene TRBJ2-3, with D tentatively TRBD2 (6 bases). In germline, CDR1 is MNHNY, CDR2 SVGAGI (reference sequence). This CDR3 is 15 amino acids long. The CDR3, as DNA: TGTACCAGCAAGATCGGGAGCTCTAGCACAGATACGCAGTATTTT. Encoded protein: CTSKIGSSSTDTQYF.

The CDR3 bases are TGTGCCAGCAGTTACTCGAACGCAGGGCAGGACGAGCAGTACTTC. It translates to CASSYSNAGQDEQYF. This chain uses TRBV6-6 with TRBJ2-7; D may be TRBD1 (5 bases). CDR1 and CDR2 from the germline V gene are MNHNY and SVGAGI (reference sequence). V was cut by 0 bases and J by 5 bases, with 14 bases left in between. The CDR3 spans 15 residues.

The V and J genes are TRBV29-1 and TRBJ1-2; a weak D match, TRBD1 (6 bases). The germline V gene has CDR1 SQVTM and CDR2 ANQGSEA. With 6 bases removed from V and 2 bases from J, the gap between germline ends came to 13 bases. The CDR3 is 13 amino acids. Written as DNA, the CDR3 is TGCAGCGTCGCGGGACACTTAAACTATGGCTACACCTTC. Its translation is CSVAGHLNYGYTF.